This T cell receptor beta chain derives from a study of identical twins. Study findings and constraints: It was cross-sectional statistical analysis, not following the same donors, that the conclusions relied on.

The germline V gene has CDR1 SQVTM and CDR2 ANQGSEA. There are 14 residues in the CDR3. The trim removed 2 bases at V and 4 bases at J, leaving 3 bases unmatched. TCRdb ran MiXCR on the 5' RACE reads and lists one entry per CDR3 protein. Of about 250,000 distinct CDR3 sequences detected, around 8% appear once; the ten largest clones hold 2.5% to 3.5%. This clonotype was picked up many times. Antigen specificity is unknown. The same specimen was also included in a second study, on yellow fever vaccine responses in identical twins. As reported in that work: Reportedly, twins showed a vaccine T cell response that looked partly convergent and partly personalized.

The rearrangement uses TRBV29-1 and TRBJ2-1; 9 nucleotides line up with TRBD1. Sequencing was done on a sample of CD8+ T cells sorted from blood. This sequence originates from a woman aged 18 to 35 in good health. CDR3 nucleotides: TGCAGCGTTGAATCTGGGACAGGGTACAATGAGCAGTTCTTC. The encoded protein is CSVESGTGYNEQFF.